This TCR beta chain stems from a study of beta chain features in type 1 diabetes. cDNA synthesis used the whole RNA isolate, giving expressed TCRB sequences. Produced via immunoSEQ multiplex PCR; TCRdb's table is partial and in-frame only. This sample has nearly 250,000 clones, with about 14% found just once. The table lists this clone with many counts. The CDR3 length is 17 residues. V was pared by 0 bases and J by 3 bases, with 18 bases between. The sequence derives from a woman in her thirties or forties in good health. The chain combines TRBV23-1 with TRBJ2-7; possible D gene TRBD2, 6 bases. TRBV23-1 is designated an ORF whose function remains uncertain. The material sequenced was naive CD4+ T cells from blood. CDR3 in DNA: TGCGCCAGCAGTCAATCAGGGACTTGGGGCCCGATCTACGAGCAGTACTTC. This encodes CASSQSGTWGPIYEQYF.